A single sample gave rise to the 9 T cell receptor beta chains below, sequenced in a study of cytomegalovirus exposure and HLA in healthy donors. PCR involved 60 Vbeta and 13 Jbeta primers. The protocol was immunoSEQ multiplex PCR, while the TCRdb copy is restricted to in-frame clones and leaves out a portion. The table includes 210,000 or so clones, 85% to 90% detected once. The sequencing sample was made of PBMCs. The receptors originated from a human donor in good health.

The rearrangement joins TRBV2 to TRBJ1-1; perhaps TRBD1 as D (6 bases). Deletions cut 6 bases from V and 4 bases from J, with 15 bases between. The CDR3 is 14 residues long. The germline gives CDR1 SNHLY, CDR2 FYNNEI. DNA for the CDR3: TGTGCCAGCAGCTTCGGGGGGCCTGGCACTGAAGCTTTCTTT. Translation: CASSFGGPGTEAFF.

The chain recombines TRBV9 with TRBJ2-7; 7 bases are a match to TRBD2. Germline V gene sequence: CDR1 SGDLS, CDR2 YYNGEE. The CDR3 runs to 16 residues. V lost 2 bases and J lost 2; bases outside the gene matches: 10. The CDR3: CASSVSAGTNPYEQYF. In DNA form, the CDR3 reads TGTGCCAGCAGCGTCTCTGCCGGGACTAACCCCTACGAGCAGTACTTC. Full variable domain (missing parts from reference TRBV9 and TRBJ2-7): DSGVTQTPKHLITATGQRVTLRCSPRSGDLSVYWYQQSLDQGLQFLIQYYNGEERAKGNILERFSAQQFPDLHSELNLSSLELGDSALYFCASSVSAGTNPYEQYFGPGTRLTVT.

Notes on this clone: A junction end diverges from the germline sequence, so it may reflect a read error. The genes are TRBV27 and TRBJ2-1, with TRBD2 identical over 8 bases. CDR3 length: 16 residues. The V gene's germline CDR1 is MNHEY and CDR2 SMNVEV (reference sequence). The CDR3: CASSLISGNSNNEQFF. The CDR3 DNA follows: TGTGCCAGCAGTTTAATTAGCGGGAACTCCAACAATGAGCAGTTCTTC.

The chain employs TRBV6-1 and TRBJ2-7; D is uncertain. Trimming left V 2 bases short and J 0 bases short, with 17 bases between. Germline values: CDR1 MNHNS, CDR2 SASEGT. The CDR3 consists of 17 residues. CDR3 loop: CASSESPAARSSYEQYF. The CDR3 bases are TGTGCCAGCAGTGAAAGTCCGGCGGCGAGGAGCTCCTACGAGCAGTACTTC.

Written as DNA, the CDR3 is TGTGTATCCAGGGGGTCCGTACGCAATCAGCCCCAGCATTTT. Its translation is CVSRGSVRNQPQHF. The chain joins TRBV28 to TRBJ1-5; TRBD1 matches at 7 bases. The CDR3 sequence is 14 residues long. The germline gives CDR1 MDHEN, CDR2 SYDVKM.

With regard to this clone: Germline is not matched at one junction end, which may reflect a read error. The chain links TRBV7-7 to TRBJ2-5; a weak D match, TRBD1 (5 bases). Germline loops: CDR1 SSHAT, CDR2 FNYEAQ (reference sequence). The length of the CDR3 is 12 residues. The CDR3: CASSSGPETQYF. In nucleotides, the CDR3 is TGTGCTAGCAGCTCAGGGCCAGAGACCCAGTACTTC.

V is TRBV6-1 and J is TRBJ1-2; D is possibly TRBD1 (6 bases). Trimming removed 2 bases at V and 4 bases at J, with 8 bases between. The CDR3 is 13 amino acids. Germline values: CDR1 MNHNS, CDR2 SASEGT. The CDR3 nucleotides read TGTGCCAGCAGTGAAACAGGGTTCTATGGCTACACCTTC. This sequence encodes CASSETGFYGYTF.

The chain carries TRBV7-6 and TRBJ2-3; D gene uncertain. The CDR3 covers 14 residues. The germline CDR1 and CDR2 sequences are SGHVS and FNYEAQ. Trimming removed 5 bases at V and 0 bases at J, with 9 bases between. The CDR3 region has the DNA TGTGCCAGCAGCCCGAGTCGTAGCACAGATACGCAGTATTTT. Translated: CASSPSRSTDTQYF.

The genes are TRBV6-1 and TRBJ2-1; 15 bases align to TRBD2. The CDR3 runs 17 residues. V lost 3 bases to trimming and J lost 10 bases; unmatched junction nucleotides: 10. Germline V gene data show CDR1 as MNHNS and CDR2 as SASEGT. Here the CDR3 DNA reads TGTGCCAGCAGTGATGCTTCCGGGACTAGCGGGAGGCGGGAGCAGTTCTTC. This codes for CASSDASGTSGRREQFF.